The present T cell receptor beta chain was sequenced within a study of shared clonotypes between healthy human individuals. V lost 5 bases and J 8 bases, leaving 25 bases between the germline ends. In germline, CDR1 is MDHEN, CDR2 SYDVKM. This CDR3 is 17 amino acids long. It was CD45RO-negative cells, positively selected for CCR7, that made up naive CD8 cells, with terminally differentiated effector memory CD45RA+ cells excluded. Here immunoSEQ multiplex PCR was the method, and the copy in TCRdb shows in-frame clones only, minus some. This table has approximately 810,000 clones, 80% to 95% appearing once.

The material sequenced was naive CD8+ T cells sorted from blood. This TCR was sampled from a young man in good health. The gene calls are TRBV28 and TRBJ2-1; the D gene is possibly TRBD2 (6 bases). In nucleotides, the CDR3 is TGTGCCAGCAGTGGGCCCTTGCGGGATGTCTTTATACATGAGCAGTTCTTC. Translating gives CASSGPLRDVFIHEQFF.